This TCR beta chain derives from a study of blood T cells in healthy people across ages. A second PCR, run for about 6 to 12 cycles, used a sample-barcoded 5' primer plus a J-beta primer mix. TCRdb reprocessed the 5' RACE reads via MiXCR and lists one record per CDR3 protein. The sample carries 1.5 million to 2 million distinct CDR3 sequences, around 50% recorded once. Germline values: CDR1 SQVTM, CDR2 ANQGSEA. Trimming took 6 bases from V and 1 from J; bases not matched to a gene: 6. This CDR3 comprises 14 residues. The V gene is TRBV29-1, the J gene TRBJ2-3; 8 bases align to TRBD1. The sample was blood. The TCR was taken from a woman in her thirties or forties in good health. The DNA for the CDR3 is TGCAGCGTCCGCGACAGGGGCCGCACAGATACGCAGTATTTT. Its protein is CSVRDRGRTDTQYF.